This T cell receptor beta chain was identified in a study of sequential checkpoint blockade in melanoma. Study at large: Matched biopsies came pretreatment and at week 13 for approximately 21 patients. Findings of the study overall: Pretreatment TIL clonality tracked with response in the nivolumab-first arm. About 30 times likelier clinical benefit followed increased tumor T-cell fraction and clonality.

Using immunoSEQ multiplex PCR, the repertoire was profiled, and TCRdb retains in-frame clones only, with some absent. The table records 1,500 or so clones, 20% to 25% of them present only once. V was trimmed by 8 bases and J by 3 bases, leaving 13 bases between them. CDR1 MDHEN and CDR2 SYDVKM come from the germline V gene. The CDR3 sequence is 14 residues long. By share, this clone ranks as large. Its antigen is not known. Sample treatment: randomized to nivolumab then ipilimumab (arm A) or the reverse (arm B). None of the patients previously received DNA-damaging chemotherapy. This receptor was taken from a human donor with melanoma. Here the sequenced sample was tumor tissue (inferred from file names), taken from a patient given nivolumab and ipilimumab in sequence. This sequence joins TRBV28 and TRBJ1-4, with D unclear. The CDR3 DNA follows: TGTGCCAGCGGATACAGTTCCCCTAATGAAAAACTGTTTTTT. This codes for CASGYSSPNEKLFF.